The entry that follows covers one TCR beta chain sequence. This sample is drawn from a study of blood T cell repertoires in COVID-19. Study in general: T cells, B-cell-depleted T cells, or PBMCs supplied cDNA or gDNA.

V lost 0 bases to trimming and J lost 2 bases, with 14 bases between them. Germline V gene sequence: CDR1 SGHRS, CDR2 YFSETQ. The CDR3 totals 16 residues. The protocol was immunoSEQ multiplex PCR, while the TCRdb copy is restricted to in-frame clones and leaves out a portion. The data contain approximately 300,000 clones, approximately 84% of them singletons. The sample comprised PBMCs or T cells enriched from blood (not recorded which). The genes are TRBV5-1 and TRBJ2-5; possible D gene TRBD2, 6 bases. This sequence was found in a man aged 25 to 45 who had recovered from COVID-19. CDR3 loop: CASSLGLAGPQETQYF. The CDR3 coding sequence is TGCGCCAGCAGCTTGGGTCTGGCGGGACCGCAAGAGACCCAGTACTTC.